This note documents a single TCR beta chain sequence. In the original processing: Reference gene primer amplification yielded estimated nucleated cell counts. Data came from immunoSEQ multiplex PCR; TCRdb stores just in-frame clones and leaves some out. V and J calls and clone size are those listed in that table; D and trimming were worked out from the DNA. Found here are about 130,000 clones, about four fifths of them singletons; the top ten hold 17%. Seattle-derived patients entered the study during active infection and were followed longitudinally. J was trimmed by 0 bases and V by 10 bases; bases with no gene match: 9. Germline V gene sequence: CDR1 ENHRY, CDR2 SYGVKD. This CDR3 has 14 amino acids. The sample comes from a study of blood T cell repertoires in COVID-19. About the research overall: Samples of COVID-19 (acute and convalescent) were obtained from the United States, Italy and Spain.

Sequences were obtained from peripheral blood. The clonotype was recovered from a man aged 25-45 years with COVID-19, enrolled during active disease. This chain connects TRBV10-3 to TRBJ2-7, with 7 bases that match TRBD2. The CDR3 nucleotides read TGTGCCACCTACCCCGGGACTACCTCCTACGAGCAGTACTTC. Protein sequence: CATYPGTTSYEQYF.